These 27 T cell receptor beta chains were all obtained from the same sample, sequenced in a study of shared clonotypes between healthy human individuals (dated by TCRdb to the early 2020s). Libraries were made using the immunoSEQ multiplex PCR assay. TCRdb limited this immuneACCESS table to in-frame rearrangements with V and J called. A share of clones is missing; checked studies link under half to unresolved V genes, and the rest is unexplained. In this sample the table shows some 2,000,000 clones, approximately 94% of which occur a single time. Clones ranked in the top ten supply about 0.13% of the sample. The source material was naive CD4+ T cells sorted from blood. The cell subset or site label, read with the paper, signifies: CD45RA+ positively selected. The receptors were gathered from a man between 18 and 29 years old in good health.

A few counts support this clone. The rearrangement links TRBV4-1 to TRBJ1-2, with a weak D call TRBD1 (5 bases). The CDR3 is 15 amino acids. Germline loops: CDR1 MGHRA, CDR2 YSYEKL. Trimming pared 5 bases from V and 3 bases from J, leaving 16 bases between. Written as DNA, the CDR3 is TGCGCCAGCAGCAGAAGTCAGGGTGCGGACTATGGCTACACCTTC. Its protein product is CASSRSQGADYGYTF.

The chain carries TRBV5-6 and TRBJ1-1; 9 bases fit TRBD1. CDR3 length: 16 residues. Germline V gene sequence: CDR1 SGHDT, CDR2 YYEEEE. V shed 3 bases and J 11 bases; nucleotides not matched to a gene: 17. This chain's CDR3 is CASSSYTGTGRSWAFF. DNA of the CDR3: TGTGCCAGCAGCTCCTACACCGGGACAGGGCGCTCTTGGGCTTTCTTT.

CDR3 in amino acids: CSAQTGTGEKLFF. The CDR3 DNA reads as TGCAGCGCCCAGACCGGGACAGGGGAAAAACTGTTTTTT. V gene TRBV29-1 combines with J gene TRBJ1-4; 9 positions match TRBD1. The CDR3 totals 13 residues. Germline CDR1 is SQVTM and CDR2 is ANQGSEA. The ends lost 7 bases at V and 8 bases at J; junction bases unmatched: 8.

This clone was detected only once. CDR3 sequence reads: CASSLVQGFNYGYTF. CDR3 coding DNA: TGCGCCAGCAGCTTGGTACAGGGGTTCAACTATGGCTACACCTTC. The V and J genes are TRBV5-1 and TRBJ1-2; 7 bases match TRBD1. This CDR3 has 15 amino acids. Germline CDR1 and CDR2: SGHRS and YFSETQ. V dropped 0 bases and J dropped 2; count of bases not matched to a gene: 4.

This CDR3 is CASSFREWGYEQYF. The CDR3 DNA sequence: TGTGCCAGCAGCTTCCGGGAGTGGGGCTACGAGCAGTACTTC. This chain joins TRBV7-2 and TRBJ2-7; perhaps TRBD2 as D (6 bases). This CDR3 contains 14 residues. With 3 bases removed from V and 3 bases from J, the gap between germline ends came to 12 bases. CDR1 is SGHTA and CDR2 is FQGNSA in the germline V gene.

The chain combines TRBV18 with TRBJ1-3; perhaps TRBD1 as D (5 bases). Germline V CDR1 and CDR2: KGHSH, LQKENI. The CDR3 spans 20 residues. Trimming removed 2 bases from V and 0 bases from J, with 23 bases in between. The CDR3 spells CASSPTPFRATKNSGNTIYF. CDR3 coding DNA: TGTGCCAGCTCACCAACGCCCTTCAGGGCCACAAAGAACTCTGGAAACACCATATATTTT.

The chain recombines TRBV5-1 with TRBJ1-5, with D perhaps TRBD1 (6 bases). The ends were cut back, 4 bases at V and 4 bases at J, with 15 bases in the middle. CDR3 length: 15 residues. Germline V lookup: CDR1 SGHRS, CDR2 YFSETQ. In DNA form, the CDR3 reads TGCGCCAGCAGCCCAGACAGGCCCACGAATCAGCCCCAGCATTTT. Amino acids: CASSPDRPTNQPQHF. Looking up the rest from reference TRBV5-1 and TRBJ1-5 gives the full variable domain: KAGVTQTPRYLIKTRGQQVTLSCSPISGHRSVSWYQQTPGQGLQFLFEYFSETQRNKGNFPGRFSGRQFSNSRSEMNVSTLELGDSALYLCASSPDRPTNQPQHFGDGTRLSIL.

The chain couples TRBV30 to TRBJ1-1; D is perhaps TRBD1 (6 bases). The CDR3 contains 16 residues. Per germline, CDR1 GTSNPN and CDR2 SVGIG (reference sequence). Trimming removed 2 bases from V and 6 bases from J, with 22 bases in between. The CDR3 region has the DNA TGTGCCTGGAGTTCCTCCGGGACAAGCGGGGGGGCTGAAGCTTTCTTT. Encoded protein: CAWSSSGTSGGAEAFF. The variable domain in full, with the rest retrieved from reference TRBV30 and TRBJ1-1, is SQTIHQWPATLVQPVGSPLSLECTVEGTSNPNLYWYRQAAGRGLQLLFYSVGIGQISSEVPQNLSASRPQDRQFILSSKKLLLSDSGFYLCAWSSSGTSGGAEAFFGQGTRLTVV.

V gene TRBV6-8 combines with J gene TRBJ1-6; possibly TRBD1 for D (5 bases). The CDR3 length is 14 residues. Trimming removed 9 bases from V and 4 bases from J, with 13 bases in between. Germline assignment: CDR1 MNHGY and CDR2 SAAAGT. CDR3 protein: CARKQVPYNSPLHF. CDR3 DNA: TGTGCCAGAAAACAGGTGCCTTATAATTCACCCCTCCACTTT.

This sequence joins TRBV7-9 and TRBJ2-3; 8 bases agree with TRBD2. The V gene end was trimmed by 5 bases and the J gene end by 2 bases; junction bases not matched to a gene: 3. From germline, CDR1 is SEHNR and CDR2 FQNEAQ (reference sequence). The CDR3 spans 14 residues. CDR3 bases: TGTGCCAGCAGCATTAGCGGGGCCACAGATACGCAGTATTTT. This translates into CASSISGATDTQYF.

CDR3 region: CASGRDRYNYGYTF. For the CDR3, the DNA is TGTGCCAGCGGCCGGGACAGATACAACTATGGCTACACCTTC. V and J are TRBV6-1 and TRBJ1-2, with TRBD1 matching 7 bases. Germline V gene lookup returns CDR1 MNHNS and CDR2 SASEGT. The CDR3 is made up of 14 amino acids. J gave up 2 bases and V 8 bases, and 8 bases lay outside the gene matches.

The chain is built from TRBV5-1 and TRBJ1-4; 7 positions agree with TRBD1. The length of the CDR3 is 13 residues. The ends lost 3 bases at V and 6 bases at J; junction bases unmatched: 2. Germline CDR1 is SGHRS and CDR2 is YFSETQ. Here the CDR3 DNA reads TGCGCCAGCAGCTCCGGACAGGATGAAAAACTGTTTTTT. Translating it yields CASSSGQDEKLFF.

This chain joins TRBV21-1 and TRBJ1-5. TRBV21-1 represents a pseudogene. CDR3 length: 15 residues. The CDR3, as DNA: TGTGCCAGCTCCCCGGCGGGAGGGAGCAATCAGCCCCAGCATTTT. The encoded protein is CASSPAGGSNQPQHF.

V gene TRBV5-8 combines with J gene TRBJ1-2; 9 nucleotides align to TRBD1. Trimming removed 4 bases from V and 4 bases from J; junction bases left unmatched: 5. The germline V gene encodes CDR1 SGHTS and CDR2 YDEGEE. The CDR3 sequence is 14 residues long. The CDR3 nucleotides are TGTGCCAGCAGCAAGGGGACAGGGACCTATGGCTACACCTTC. Encoded protein: CASSKGTGTYGYTF.

The chain joins TRBV29-1 to TRBJ2-7; D remains unclear. V lost 4 bases, J lost 1 base, and 11 bases lay in between. Germline V gene sequence: CDR1 SQVTM, CDR2 ANQGSEA. The CDR3 runs 13 residues. The CDR3 here is CSVAHKLSYEQYF. CDR3 DNA: TGCAGCGTTGCCCACAAACTATCCTACGAGCAGTACTTC.

V and J are TRBV4-3 and TRBJ2-4; TRBD1 matches at 9 bases. The CDR3 runs to 21 residues. Germline values: CDR1 LGHNA, CDR2 YSLEER. V was pared by 3 bases and J by 0 bases, with 18 bases of the junction left unmatched. The CDR3 reads CASSQVLSWGQGNGAKNIQYF. The CDR3 nucleotides are TGCGCCAGCAGCCAGGTCTTGAGTTGGGGACAGGGTAACGGAGCCAAAAACATTCAGTACTTC.

V and J are TRBV5-6 and TRBJ1-5, with a weak D call TRBD1 (5 bases). The CDR3 has 11 residues. From germline, CDR1 is SGHDT and CDR2 YYEEEE. V gave up 2 bases and J gave up 15 bases, with 12 bases separating them. The CDR3 region is CASSFTGTTHF. CDR3 nucleotides: TGTGCCAGCAGCTTCACCGGGACGACGCATTTT.

The rearrangement uses TRBV20-1 and TRBJ2-7; no definite D call. The CDR3 is made up of 11 amino acids. Germline V gene data show CDR1 as DFQATT and CDR2 as SNEGSKA (reference sequence). V dropped 4 bases and J dropped 7 bases, with 11 bases sitting between them. The CDR3 loop is CSAKARLEQYF. CDR3 bases: TGCAGTGCTAAGGCGCGGTTAGAGCAGTACTTC.

For this clone: The sample holds other DNA sequences that translate to the same CDR3. The chain employs TRBV5-1 and TRBJ1-1; no definite D call. This CDR3 spans 13 amino acids. Germline CDR1 and CDR2: SGHRS and YFSETQ. V was trimmed by 0 bases and J by 2 bases, leaving 5 bases between them. The CDR3 is CASSLDTNTEAFF. CDR3 DNA sequence: TGCGCCAGCAGCTTGGACACCAACACTGAAGCTTTCTTT.

This clone was seen a single time. This chain joins TRBV7-3 and TRBJ2-3; 7 nucleotides agree with TRBD1. CDR1 is SGHTA and CDR2 is FQGTGA in the germline V gene. This CDR3 spans 15 amino acids. V lost 5 bases, J lost 3 bases, and 8 bases stayed unmatched. CDR3 protein: CASSPGGLGTDTQYF. The DNA of the CDR3 is TGTGCCAGCAGCCCAGGGGGTCTTGGGACAGATACGCAGTATTTT.

The chain couples TRBV4-1 to TRBJ1-2, with D perhaps TRBD1 (6 bases). This CDR3 is built from 16 residues. Trimming left V 1 base short and J 4 bases short, with 16 bases between. Germline CDR1 is MGHRA and CDR2 is YSYEKL. CDR3 DNA sequence: TGCGCCAGCAGCCAAGGTTTAGGGGGTCAGATCTATGGCTACACCTTC. It specifies CASSQGLGGQIYGYTF.

This clone was seen only once. This same CDR3 is encoded by further DNA sequences in the sample. V gene TRBV10-3 combines with J gene TRBJ1-1; D is undetermined. Germline CDR1 reads ENHRY; CDR2 reads SYGVKD. The CDR3 is 13 amino acids. V was clipped by 2 bases and J by 1 base, with 5 bases between them. The CDR3 DNA reads TGTGCCATCAGTGAGGGTGGGAACACTGAAGCTTTCTTT. Encoded protein: CAISEGGNTEAFF.

J is TRBJ1-4 and V is TRBV15; tentative D call: TRBD1 (6 bases). There are 16 residues in the CDR3. Germline-derived CDR1 and CDR2 are LNHNV and YYDKDF (reference sequence). V gave up 0 bases and J gave up 8 bases, with 16 bases separating them. As DNA, the CDR3 is TGTGCCACCAGCAGAGATCAGGCAGGGGCCGGGGAAAAACTGTTTTTT. Amino acid sequence: CATSRDQAGAGEKLFF.

V and J are TRBV6-1 and TRBJ2-1, with unresolved D. Germline loops: CDR1 MNHNS, CDR2 SASEGT. The CDR3 has 17 amino acids. Trimming shortened V by 2 bases and J by 0 bases, and 14 bases separated the two germline ends. CDR3 DNA sequence: TGTGCCAGCAGTGAATTTGGGAACAGTGACTCCTACAATGAGCAGTTCTTC. This translates into CASSEFGNSDSYNEQFF.

The chain uses TRBV18 and TRBJ2-3; 10 bases match TRBD1. From germline, CDR1 is KGHSH and CDR2 LQKENI. The CDR3 length is 15 residues. The J segment lost 3 bases and the V segment lost 5 bases, leaving 5 bases of the junction unmatched. CDR3 protein: CASSGRQGATDTQYF. CDR3 in DNA: TGTGCCAGCTCAGGACGACAGGGGGCTACAGATACGCAGTATTTT. The full variable domain, with the rest looked up from reference TRBV18 and TRBJ2-3, is NAGVMQNPRHLVRRRGQEARLRCSPMKGHSHVYWYRQLPEEGLKFMVYLQKENIIDESGMPKERFSAEFPKEGPSILRIQQVVRGDSAAYFCASSGRQGATDTQYFGPGTRLTVL.

This sequence joins TRBV7-9 and TRBJ1-2; possible D gene TRBD1, 6 bases. CDR1 is SEHNR, CDR2 FQNEAQ, per germline (reference sequence). Trimming took 5 bases from V and 4 from J, leaving 17 bases between them. The CDR3 spans 15 residues. The CDR3 nucleotides are TGTGCCAGCAGCGAGCCGCCACAGGGAATCTATGGCTACACCTTC. Its translation: CASSEPPQGIYGYTF. Supplemented by reference TRBV7-9 and TRBJ1-2, the full variable domain reads DTGVSQNPRHKITKRGQNVTFRCDPISEHNRLYWYRQTLGQGPEFLTYFQNEAQLEKSRLLSDRFSAERPKGSFSTLEIQRTEQGDSAMYLCASSEPPQGIYGYTFGSGTRLTVV.

The gene calls are TRBV6-5 and TRBJ2-7; possibly TRBD1 for D (5 bases). V gave up 8 bases and J gave up 2 bases, with 7 bases separating them. From germline, CDR1 is MNHEY and CDR2 SVGAGI. This CDR3 comprises 11 residues. The CDR3 region is CASGAAYEQYF. The CDR3 DNA sequence: TGTGCCAGCGGGGCAGCCTACGAGCAGTACTTC.